Each of the 16 T cell receptor beta chains below was sequenced from the same sample in a study of graft-versus-host responses after intestinal transplantation. Produced via immunoSEQ multiplex PCR; TCRdb's table is partial and in-frame only. The table shows about 27,000 clones, with 93% occurring only once. The sample in question was PBMCs, obtained 18 days after transplant. Receptors were obtained from a human patient who received an intestinal transplant, so some T cells may come from the graft donor.

The rearrangement joins TRBV19 to TRBJ1-4; D not certain. Trimming removed 3 bases from V and 8 bases from J, with 13 bases in between. The CDR3 covers 14 residues. CDR1 LNHDA and CDR2 SQIVND come from the germline V gene (reference sequence). This chain's CDR3 is CASSIGGAIEKLFF. The CDR3 DNA sequence: TGTGCCAGTAGTATCGGTGGTGCGATAGAAAAACTGTTTTTT. Variable domain in full (rest from reference TRBV19 and TRBJ1-4): DGGITQSPKYLFRKEGQNVTLSCEQNLNHDAMYWYRQDPGQGLRLIYYSQIVNDFQKGDIAEGYSVSREKKESFPLTVTSAQKNPTAFYLCASSIGGAIEKLFFGSGTQLSVL.

The chain recombines TRBV6-6 with TRBJ1-1, with D possibly matching TRBD1 (5 bases). CDR1 and CDR2 from the germline V gene are MNHNY and SVGAGI (reference sequence). Trimming took 0 bases from V and 4 from J, leaving 9 bases between them. The CDR3 extends over 14 amino acids. This chain's CDR3 is CASSYSMGVTEAFF. The CDR3 DNA sequence: TGTGCCAGCAGTTACTCGATGGGGGTCACTGAAGCTTTCTTT.

The V gene is TRBV9, the J gene TRBJ1-2; tentatively, D is TRBD1 (6 bases). Looked up from germline, CDR1 is SGDLS and CDR2 is YYNGEE. Trimming took 3 bases from V and 2 from J, leaving 11 bases between them. There are 14 residues in the CDR3. The CDR3 is CASSAPGGNYGYTF. CDR3 coding DNA: TGTGCCAGCAGCGCTCCCGGGGGCAACTATGGCTACACCTTC.

V gene TRBV2 combines with J gene TRBJ1-2, with D possibly TRBD1 on 6 matching bases. V was cut by 3 bases and J by 5 bases, with 16 bases left in between. Per germline, CDR1 SNHLY and CDR2 FYNNEI. This CDR3 spans 15 amino acids. CDR3 coding DNA: TGTGCCAGCAGTGATAAGGGGGAATTCCCTTATGGCTACACCTTC. Residues: CASSDKGEFPYGYTF.

The chain employs TRBV2 and TRBJ1-2; D unresolved. Germline-derived CDR1 and CDR2 are SNHLY and FYNNEI. This CDR3 region has 12 residues. Trimming pared 6 bases from V and 2 bases from J, leaving 7 bases between. The CDR3 here is CASSGENYGYTF. The CDR3 nucleotides read TGTGCCAGCAGCGGAGAGAACTATGGCTACACCTTC.

This clone has a single count. The genes are TRBV27 and TRBJ1-2; 7 bases fit TRBD1. CDR1 is MNHEY and CDR2 is SMNVEV in the germline V gene (reference sequence). CDR3 length: 16 amino acids. The V and J ends lost 5 bases and 7 bases, in that order; junction bases with no gene match: 16. DNA of the CDR3: TGTGCCAGCAGTGGAGGGGGCGGATTAACACACCGTGGCTACACCTTC. Its protein product is CASSGGGGLTHRGYTF.

The V and J genes are TRBV4-2 and TRBJ2-7; 11 positions agree with TRBD2. The CDR3 contains 20 residues. CDR1 and CDR2 (germline): LGHNA, YNFKEQ. Trimming took 4 bases from V and 1 from J; bases not matched to a gene: 18. The chain's CDR3 is CASSPGRGLAAPRGSYEQYF. In DNA form, the CDR3 reads TGTGCCAGCAGCCCCGGAAGGGGACTAGCGGCCCCACGGGGGTCCTACGAGCAGTACTTC.

V and J are TRBV27 and TRBJ1-4, with D possibly matching TRBD1 (6 bases). The germline V gene has CDR1 MNHEY and CDR2 SMNVEV (reference sequence). Trimming removed 6 bases at V and 4 bases at J, with 12 bases between. The CDR3 contains 14 residues. Here the CDR3 DNA reads TGTGCCAGCAGCTCAGGGGTCGGTAATGAAAAACTGTTTTTT. Protein sequence: CASSSGVGNEKLFF.

The chain carries TRBV4-2 and TRBJ2-3; 10 positions agree with TRBD2. The J segment lost 4 bases and the V segment lost 5 bases, leaving 6 bases of the junction unmatched. Germline loops: CDR1 LGHNA, CDR2 YNFKEQ. This CDR3 is built from 15 residues. The CDR3 region is CASSFPGLAPDTQYF. In DNA, the CDR3 is TGTGCCAGCAGCTTTCCGGGACTAGCGCCAGATACGCAGTATTTT.

In this sample, this clone turned up once. The V and J genes are TRBV5-8 and TRBJ1-5, with TRBD1 matching 8 bases. Trimming cost V 3 bases and J 3 bases; bases outside gene matches: 11. This CDR3 contains 17 residues. Germline assignment: CDR1 SGHTS and CDR2 YDEGEE. As DNA, the CDR3 is TGTGCCAGCAGCTCGCGACAGGGGATAATTCTCAATCAGCCCCAGCATTTT. Its translation is CASSSRQGIILNQPQHF.

This clone was seen once. The V gene is TRBV15, the J gene TRBJ2-2; weak D call: TRBD2 (6 bases). Germline loops: CDR1 LNHNV, CDR2 YYDKDF (reference sequence). Trimming pared 1 base from V and 4 bases from J, leaving 13 bases between. CDR3 length equals 16 residues. The CDR3 is CATSRVLMRGTGELFF. CDR3 bases: TGTGCCACCAGCAGAGTTCTCATGCGGGGCACCGGGGAGCTGTTTTTT.

V usage is TRBV5-5 and J usage is TRBJ2-5; 9 nucleotides line up with TRBD1. CDR3 length: 16 amino acids. CDR1 and CDR2 (germline): SGHKS, YYEKEE (reference sequence). With 4 bases clipped from V and 3 bases from J, the junction kept 10 bases outside the gene matches. CDR3 DNA sequence: TGTGCCAGCAGCATCCCAACAGGGGGCCGTGAAGAGACCCAGTACTTC. It encodes CASSIPTGGREETQYF. Full variable domain (missing parts from reference TRBV5-5 and TRBJ2-5): DAGVTQSPTHLIKTRGQQVTLRCSPISGHKSVSWYQQVLGQGPQFIFQYYEKEERGRGNFPDRFSARQFPNYSSELNVNALLLGDSALYLCASSIPTGGREETQYFGPGTRLLVL.

V is TRBV7-9 and J is TRBJ2-1, with TRBD2 as a possible D gene (7 bases). The CDR3 totals 13 residues. V was trimmed by 6 bases and J by 5 bases, leaving 11 bases between them. From germline, CDR1 is SEHNR and CDR2 FQNEAQ (reference sequence). The CDR3 DNA is TGTGCCAGCAGAGGGGGGAGGGACAATGAGCAGTTCTTC. This sequence encodes CASRGGRDNEQFF.

This clone was found once. The chain recombines TRBV7-8 with TRBJ1-2; D gene unclear. Trimming pared 0 bases from V and 3 bases from J, leaving 20 bases between. CDR3 length: 18 amino acids. Germline CDR1 reads SGHVS; CDR2 reads FQNEAQ. CDR3 in DNA: TGTGCCAGCAGCTTAGCCGGGTTTAGGGCTAGGAATGACTATGGCTACACCTTC. It translates to CASSLAGFRARNDYGYTF.

This chain connects TRBV15 to TRBJ2-5; the D gene is possibly TRBD1 (5 bases). The CDR3 consists of 15 residues. The V end lost 1 base, the J end lost 5 bases, and 14 bases lay between the germline ends. Germline CDR1 LNHNV, CDR2 YYDKDF (reference sequence). CDR3 amino acids: CATSRGQSDGETQYF. Here the CDR3 DNA reads TGTGCCACCAGCAGAGGACAGTCGGATGGGGAGACCCAGTACTTC.

The chain carries TRBV4-1 and TRBJ2-1; the match to TRBD2 covers 14 bases. The germline V gene has CDR1 MGHRA and CDR2 YSYEKL. Trimming at V came to 2 bases and at J to 8 bases, leaving 5 bases not matched to a gene. The CDR3 extends over 16 amino acids. The CDR3 loop is CASSQQGTSGGYEQFF. CDR3 nucleotides: TGCGCCAGCAGCCAACAAGGGACTAGCGGGGGTTATGAGCAGTTCTTC.